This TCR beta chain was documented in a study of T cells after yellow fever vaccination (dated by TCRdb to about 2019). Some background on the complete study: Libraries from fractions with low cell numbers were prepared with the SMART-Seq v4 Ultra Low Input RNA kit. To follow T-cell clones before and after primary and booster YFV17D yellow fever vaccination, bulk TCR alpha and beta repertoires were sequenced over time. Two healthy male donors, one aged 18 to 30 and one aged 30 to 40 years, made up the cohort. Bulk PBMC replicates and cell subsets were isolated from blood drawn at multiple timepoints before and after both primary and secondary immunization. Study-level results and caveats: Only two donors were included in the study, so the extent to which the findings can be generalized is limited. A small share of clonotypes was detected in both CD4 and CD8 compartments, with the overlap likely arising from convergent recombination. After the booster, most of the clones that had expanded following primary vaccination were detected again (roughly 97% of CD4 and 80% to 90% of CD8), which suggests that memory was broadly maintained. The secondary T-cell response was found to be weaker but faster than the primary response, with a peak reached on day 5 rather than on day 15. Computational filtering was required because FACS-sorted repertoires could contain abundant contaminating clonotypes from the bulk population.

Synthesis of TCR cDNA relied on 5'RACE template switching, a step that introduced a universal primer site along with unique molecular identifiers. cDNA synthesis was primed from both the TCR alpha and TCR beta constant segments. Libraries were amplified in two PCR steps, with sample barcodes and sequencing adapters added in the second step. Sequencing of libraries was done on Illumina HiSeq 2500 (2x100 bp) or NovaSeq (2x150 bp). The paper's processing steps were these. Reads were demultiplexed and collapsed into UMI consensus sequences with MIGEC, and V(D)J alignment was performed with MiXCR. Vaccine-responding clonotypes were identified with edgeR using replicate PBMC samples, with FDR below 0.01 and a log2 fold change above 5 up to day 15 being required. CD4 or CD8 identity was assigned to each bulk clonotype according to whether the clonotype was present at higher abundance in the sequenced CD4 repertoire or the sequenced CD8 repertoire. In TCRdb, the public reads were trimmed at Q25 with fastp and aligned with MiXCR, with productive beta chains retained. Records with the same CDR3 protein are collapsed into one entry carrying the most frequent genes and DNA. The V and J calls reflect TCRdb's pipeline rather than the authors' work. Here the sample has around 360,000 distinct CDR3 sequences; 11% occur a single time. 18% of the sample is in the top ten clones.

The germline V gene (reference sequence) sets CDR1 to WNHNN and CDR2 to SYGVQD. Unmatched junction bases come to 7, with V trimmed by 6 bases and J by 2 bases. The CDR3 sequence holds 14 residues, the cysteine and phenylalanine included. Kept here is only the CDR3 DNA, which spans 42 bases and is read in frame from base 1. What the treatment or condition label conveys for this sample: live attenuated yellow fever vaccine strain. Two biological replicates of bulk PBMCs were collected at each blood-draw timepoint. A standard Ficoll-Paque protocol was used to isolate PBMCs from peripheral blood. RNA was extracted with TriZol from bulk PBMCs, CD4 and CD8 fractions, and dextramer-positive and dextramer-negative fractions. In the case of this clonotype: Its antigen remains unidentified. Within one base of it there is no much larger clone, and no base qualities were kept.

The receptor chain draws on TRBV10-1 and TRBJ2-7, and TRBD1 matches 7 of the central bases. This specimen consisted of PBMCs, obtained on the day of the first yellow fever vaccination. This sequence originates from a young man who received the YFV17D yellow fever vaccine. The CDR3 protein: CASSSSGTAYEQYF. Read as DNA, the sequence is TGCGCCAGCAGCTCCTCCGGGACAGCCTACGAGCAGTACTTC.